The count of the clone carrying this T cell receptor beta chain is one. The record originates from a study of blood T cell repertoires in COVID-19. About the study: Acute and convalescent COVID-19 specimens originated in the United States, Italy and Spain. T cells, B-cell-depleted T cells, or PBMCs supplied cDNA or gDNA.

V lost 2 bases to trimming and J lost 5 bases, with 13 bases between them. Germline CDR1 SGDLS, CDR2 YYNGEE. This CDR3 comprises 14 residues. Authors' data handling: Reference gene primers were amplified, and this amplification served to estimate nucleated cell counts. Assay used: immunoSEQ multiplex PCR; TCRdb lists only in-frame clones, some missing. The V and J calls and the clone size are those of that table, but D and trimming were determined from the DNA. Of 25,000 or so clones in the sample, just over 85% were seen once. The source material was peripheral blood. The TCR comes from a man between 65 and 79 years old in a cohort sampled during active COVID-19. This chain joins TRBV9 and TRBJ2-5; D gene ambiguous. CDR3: CASSVPGASETQYF. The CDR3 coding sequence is TGTGCCAGCAGCGTCCCCGGAGCGTCTGAGACCCAGTACTTC.